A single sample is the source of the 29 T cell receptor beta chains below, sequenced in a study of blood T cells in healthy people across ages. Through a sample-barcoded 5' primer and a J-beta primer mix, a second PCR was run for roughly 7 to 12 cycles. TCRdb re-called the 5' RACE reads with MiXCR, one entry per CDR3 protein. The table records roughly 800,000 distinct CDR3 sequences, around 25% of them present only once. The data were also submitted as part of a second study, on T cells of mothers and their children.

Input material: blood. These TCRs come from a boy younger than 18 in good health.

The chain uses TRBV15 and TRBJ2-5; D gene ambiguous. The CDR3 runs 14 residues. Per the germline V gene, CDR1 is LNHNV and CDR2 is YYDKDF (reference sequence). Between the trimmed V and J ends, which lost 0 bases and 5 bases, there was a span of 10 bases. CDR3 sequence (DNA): TGTGCCACCAGCAGAGATAGGGCTGGGGAGACCCAGTACTTC. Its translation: CATSRDRAGETQYF.

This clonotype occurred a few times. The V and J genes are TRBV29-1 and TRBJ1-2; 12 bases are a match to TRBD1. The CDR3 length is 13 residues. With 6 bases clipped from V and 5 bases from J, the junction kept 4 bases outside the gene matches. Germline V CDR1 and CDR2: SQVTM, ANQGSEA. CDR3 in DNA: TGCAGCGTGGGGGGACAGGGGGCTTATGGCTACACCTTC. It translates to CSVGGQGAYGYTF.

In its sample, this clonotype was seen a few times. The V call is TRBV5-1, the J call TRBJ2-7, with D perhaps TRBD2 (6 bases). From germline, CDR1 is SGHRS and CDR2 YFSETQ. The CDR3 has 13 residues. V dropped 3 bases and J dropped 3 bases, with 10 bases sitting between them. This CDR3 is CASSWGDVYEQYF. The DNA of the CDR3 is TGCGCCAGCAGCTGGGGGGACGTCTACGAGCAGTACTTC.

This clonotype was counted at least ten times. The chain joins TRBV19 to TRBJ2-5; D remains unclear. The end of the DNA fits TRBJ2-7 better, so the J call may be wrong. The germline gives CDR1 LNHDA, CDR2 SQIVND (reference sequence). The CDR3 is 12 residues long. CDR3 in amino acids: CASSASNYEQYF. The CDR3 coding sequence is TGTGCCAGTAGCGCTTCCAATTACGAGCAGTACTTC.

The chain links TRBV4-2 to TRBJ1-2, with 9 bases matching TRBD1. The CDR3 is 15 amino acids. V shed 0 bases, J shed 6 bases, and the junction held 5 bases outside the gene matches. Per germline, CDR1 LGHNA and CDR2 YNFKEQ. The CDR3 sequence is CASSQDLGDRDGYTF. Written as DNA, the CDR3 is TGTGCCAGCAGCCAAGATTTGGGGGACAGGGATGGCTACACCTTC.

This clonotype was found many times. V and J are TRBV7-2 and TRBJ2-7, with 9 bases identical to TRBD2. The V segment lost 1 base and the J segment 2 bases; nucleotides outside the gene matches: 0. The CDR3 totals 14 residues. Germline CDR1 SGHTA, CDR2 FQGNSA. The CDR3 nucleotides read TGTGCCAGCAGCTTAGGACTAGCGGCCTACGAGCAGTACTTC. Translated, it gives CASSLGLAAYEQYF. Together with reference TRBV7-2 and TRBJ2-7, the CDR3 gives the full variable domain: GAGVSQSPSNKVTEKGKDVELRCDPISGHTALYWYRQSLGQGLEFLIYFQGNSAPDKSGLPSDRFSAERTGGSVSTLTIQRTQQEDSAVYLCASSLGLAAYEQYFGPGTRLTVT.

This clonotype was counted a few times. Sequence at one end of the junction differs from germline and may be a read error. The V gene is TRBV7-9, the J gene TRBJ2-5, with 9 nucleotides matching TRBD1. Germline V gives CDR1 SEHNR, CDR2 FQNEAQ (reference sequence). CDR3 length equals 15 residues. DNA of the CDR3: TGTGCCAGCAGCCCCCGGGACAGGGACCAAGGGACCCAGTACTTC. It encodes CASSPRDRDQGTQYF.

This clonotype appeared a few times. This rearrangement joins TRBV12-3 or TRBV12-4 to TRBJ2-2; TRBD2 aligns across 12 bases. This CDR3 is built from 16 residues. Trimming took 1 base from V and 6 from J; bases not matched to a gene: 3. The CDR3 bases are TGTGCCAGCAGTTTAGGGACTAGCGGGATTGCCGGGGAGCTGTTTTTT. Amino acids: CASSLGTSGIAGELFF.

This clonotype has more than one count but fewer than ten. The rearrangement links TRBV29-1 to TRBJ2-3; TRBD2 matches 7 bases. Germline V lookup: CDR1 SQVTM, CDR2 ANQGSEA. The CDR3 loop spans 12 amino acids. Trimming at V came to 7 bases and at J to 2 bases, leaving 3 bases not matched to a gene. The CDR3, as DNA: TGCAGCGCCGGACTAGTCACAGATACGCAGTATTTT. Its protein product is CSAGLVTDTQYF.

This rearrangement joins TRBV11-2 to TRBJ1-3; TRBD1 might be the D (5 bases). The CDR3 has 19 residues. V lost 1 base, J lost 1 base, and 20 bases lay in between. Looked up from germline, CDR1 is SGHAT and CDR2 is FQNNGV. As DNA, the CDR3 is TGTGCCAGCAGCTTAGCGCCAGCCTCGGGACGCCGTTCTGGAAACACCATATATTTT. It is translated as CASSLAPASGRRSGNTIYF.

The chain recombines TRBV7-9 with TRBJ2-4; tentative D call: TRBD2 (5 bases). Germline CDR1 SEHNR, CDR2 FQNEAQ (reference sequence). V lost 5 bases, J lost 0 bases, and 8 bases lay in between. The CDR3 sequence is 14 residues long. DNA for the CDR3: TGTGCCAGCAGCGACGGACTAGCCAAAAACATTCAGTACTTC. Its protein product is CASSDGLAKNIQYF.

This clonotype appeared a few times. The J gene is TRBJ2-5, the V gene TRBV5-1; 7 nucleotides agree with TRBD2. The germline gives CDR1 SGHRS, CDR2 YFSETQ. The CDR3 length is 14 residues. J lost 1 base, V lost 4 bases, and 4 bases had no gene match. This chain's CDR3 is CASSPGLLQETQYF. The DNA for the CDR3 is TGCGCCAGCAGCCCGGGACTACTCCAAGAGACCCAGTACTTC. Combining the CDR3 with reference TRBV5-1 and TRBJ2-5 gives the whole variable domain KAGVTQTPRYLIKTRGQQVTLSCSPISGHRSVSWYQQTPGQGLQFLFEYFSETQRNKGNFPGRFSGRQFSNSRSEMNVSTLELGDSALYLCASSPGLLQETQYFGPGTRLLVL.

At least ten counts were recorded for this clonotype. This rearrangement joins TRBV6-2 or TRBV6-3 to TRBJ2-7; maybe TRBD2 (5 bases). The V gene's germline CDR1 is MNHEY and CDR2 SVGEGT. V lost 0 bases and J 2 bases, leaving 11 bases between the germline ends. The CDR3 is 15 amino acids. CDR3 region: CASSYSGDRPYEQYF. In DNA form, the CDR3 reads TGTGCCAGCAGTTACTCCGGGGATCGTCCCTACGAGCAGTACTTC.

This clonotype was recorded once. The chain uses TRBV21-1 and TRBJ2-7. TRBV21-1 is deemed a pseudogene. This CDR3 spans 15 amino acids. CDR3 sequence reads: CASSKALSDAYEQYF. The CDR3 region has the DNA TGTGCCAGCAGCAAAGCGCTTAGCGATGCCTACGAGCAGTACTTC.

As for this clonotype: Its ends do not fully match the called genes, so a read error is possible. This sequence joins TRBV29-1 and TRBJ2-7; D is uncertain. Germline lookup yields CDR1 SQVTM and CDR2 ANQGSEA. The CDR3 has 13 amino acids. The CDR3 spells CSVEALPSCEQYF. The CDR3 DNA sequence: TGCAGCGTTGAAGCACTACCGTCCTGCGAGCAATACTTC.

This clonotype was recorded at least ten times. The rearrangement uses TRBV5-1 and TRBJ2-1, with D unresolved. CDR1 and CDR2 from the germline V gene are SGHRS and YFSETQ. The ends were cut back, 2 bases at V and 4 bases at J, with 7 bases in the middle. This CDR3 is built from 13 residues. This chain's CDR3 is CASSFGVYNEQFF. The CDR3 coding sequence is TGCGCCAGCAGCTTTGGGGTGTACAATGAGCAGTTCTTC.

The DNA for the CDR3 is TGTGCCAGCAGTTACGGAGCAGTGGAAGATTCACCCCTCCACTTT. Translated, it gives CASSYGAVEDSPLHF. V is TRBV6-6 and J is TRBJ1-6; no clear D gene. Trimming cost V 2 bases and J 8 bases, with 13 bases left between them. The V gene's germline CDR1 is MNHNY and CDR2 SVGAGI (reference sequence). The CDR3 spans 15 residues.

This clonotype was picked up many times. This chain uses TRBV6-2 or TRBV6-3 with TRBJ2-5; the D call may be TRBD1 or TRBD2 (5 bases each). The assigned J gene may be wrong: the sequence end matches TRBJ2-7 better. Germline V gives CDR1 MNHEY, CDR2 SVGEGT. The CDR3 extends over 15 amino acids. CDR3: CASSPLGTATYEQYF. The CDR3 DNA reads TGTGCCAGCAGTCCTCTGGGGACGGCCACCTACGAGCAGTACTTC.

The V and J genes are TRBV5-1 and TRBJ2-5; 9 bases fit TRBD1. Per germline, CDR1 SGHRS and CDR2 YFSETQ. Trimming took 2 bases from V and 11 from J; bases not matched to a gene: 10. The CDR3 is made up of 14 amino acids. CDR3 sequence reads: CASSLQGAEGEQYF. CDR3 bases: TGCGCCAGCAGCTTACAGGGGGCTGAAGGTGAGCAGTACTTC.

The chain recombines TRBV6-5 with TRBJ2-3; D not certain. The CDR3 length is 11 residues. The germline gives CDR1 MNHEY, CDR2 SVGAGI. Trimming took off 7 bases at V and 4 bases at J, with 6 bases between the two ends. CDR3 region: CASTVADTQYF. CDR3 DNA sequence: TGTGCCAGCACGGTCGCAGATACGCAGTATTTT.

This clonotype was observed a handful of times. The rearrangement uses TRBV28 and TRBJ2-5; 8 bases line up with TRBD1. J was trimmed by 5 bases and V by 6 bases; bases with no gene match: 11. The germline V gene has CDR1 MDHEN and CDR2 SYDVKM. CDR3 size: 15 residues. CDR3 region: CASRPSRTGRETQYF. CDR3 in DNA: TGTGCCAGCAGACCATCGCGGACAGGGCGGGAGACCCAGTACTTC. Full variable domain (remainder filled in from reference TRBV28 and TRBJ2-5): DVKVTQSSRYLVKRTGEKVFLECVQDMDHENMFWYRQDPGLGLRLIYFSYDVKMKEKGDIPEGYSVSREKKERFSLILESASTNQTSMYLCASRPSRTGRETQYFGPGTRLLVL.

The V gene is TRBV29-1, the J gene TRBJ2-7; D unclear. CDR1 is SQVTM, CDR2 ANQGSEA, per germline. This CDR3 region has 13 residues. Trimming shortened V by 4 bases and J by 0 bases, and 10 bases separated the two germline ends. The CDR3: CSVGSGNSYEQYF. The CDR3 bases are TGCAGCGTTGGTTCCGGAAACTCCTACGAGCAGTACTTC.

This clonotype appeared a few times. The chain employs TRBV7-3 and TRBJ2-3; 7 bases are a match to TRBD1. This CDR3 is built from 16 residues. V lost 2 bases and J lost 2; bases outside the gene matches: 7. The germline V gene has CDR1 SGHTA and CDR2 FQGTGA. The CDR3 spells CASSLWAGGNTDTQYF. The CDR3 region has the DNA TGTGCCAGCAGCTTATGGGCAGGGGGAAACACAGATACGCAGTATTTT.

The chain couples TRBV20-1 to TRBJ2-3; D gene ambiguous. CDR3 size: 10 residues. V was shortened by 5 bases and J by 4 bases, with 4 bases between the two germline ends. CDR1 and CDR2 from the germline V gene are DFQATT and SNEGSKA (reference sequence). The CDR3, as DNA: TGCAGTGCTGACGCAGATACGCAGTATTTT. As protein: CSADADTQYF.

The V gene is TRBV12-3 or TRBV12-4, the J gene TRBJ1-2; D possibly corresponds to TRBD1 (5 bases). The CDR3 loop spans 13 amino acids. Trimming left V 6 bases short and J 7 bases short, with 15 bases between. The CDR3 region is CASSLQGVFGYTF. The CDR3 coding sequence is TGTGCCAGCAGCTTGCAGGGTGTGTTTGGCTACACCTTC.

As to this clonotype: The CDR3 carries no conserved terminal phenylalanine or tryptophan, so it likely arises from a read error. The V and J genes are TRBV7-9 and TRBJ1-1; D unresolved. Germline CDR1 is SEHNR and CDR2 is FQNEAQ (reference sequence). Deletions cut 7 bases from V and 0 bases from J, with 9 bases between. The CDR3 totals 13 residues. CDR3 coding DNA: TGTGCCAGCATCAGGACGGTGAACACTGAAGCTTTCCTT. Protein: CASIRTVNTEAFL.

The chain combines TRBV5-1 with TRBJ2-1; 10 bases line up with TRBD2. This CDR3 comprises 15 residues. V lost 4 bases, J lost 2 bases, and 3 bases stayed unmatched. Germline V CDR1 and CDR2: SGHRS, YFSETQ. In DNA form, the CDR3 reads TGCGCCAGCAGCGGGCTAGCGGGGGCCTACAATGAGCAGTTCTTC. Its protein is CASSGLAGAYNEQFF.

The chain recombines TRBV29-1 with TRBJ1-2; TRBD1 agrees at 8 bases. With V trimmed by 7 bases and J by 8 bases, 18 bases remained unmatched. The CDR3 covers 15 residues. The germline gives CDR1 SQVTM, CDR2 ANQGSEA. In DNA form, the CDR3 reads TGCAGCGCCTCCCCTATCTTACAGGGGGAGTTAGGCTACACCTTC. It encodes CSASPILQGELGYTF.

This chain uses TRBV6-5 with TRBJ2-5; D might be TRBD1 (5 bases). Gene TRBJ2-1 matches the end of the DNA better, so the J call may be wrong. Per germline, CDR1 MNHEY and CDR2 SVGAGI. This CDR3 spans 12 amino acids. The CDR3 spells CASRRLQGEQFF. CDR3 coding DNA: TGTGCCAGCAGACGACTTCAGGGTGAGCAGTTCTTC.